This T cell receptor beta chain was sequenced during a study of T cells after yellow fever vaccination. This clonotype turned up a few times. Its specificity is unknown. Study findings and constraints: From the bulk population, abundant clonotypes could contaminate and appear within FACS-sorted repertoires. The CD4 and CD8 compartments had a small share of their clonotypes in common.

The 5'RACE template-switching step produced TCR cDNA and added a universal primer site and UMIs. Each CDR3 protein is one row after TCRdb ran MiXCR on the 5' RACE reads. The table includes around 310,000 distinct CDR3 sequences, 8.7% detected once. Trimming took 6 bases from V and 3 from J, leaving 16 bases between them. The CDR3 runs 14 residues. CDR1 is SGHDT and CDR2 is YYEEEE in the germline V gene. The chain carries TRBV5-6 and TRBJ2-7, with D tentatively TRBD1 (5 bases). The material sequenced was PBMCs, taken on the day of the first yellow fever vaccination. The sequence derives from a man between 18 and 35 years old who received the YFV17D yellow fever vaccine. CDR3 DNA: TGTGCCAGCACTCGTCGCGTGGGGCTCTACGAGCAGTACTTC. Its protein product is CASTRRVGLYEQYF.